These 27 T cell receptor beta chains were sequenced from one sample in a study of cytomegalovirus exposure and HLA in healthy donors. PCR involved 60 Vbeta and 13 Jbeta primers. Profiling relied on immunoSEQ multiplex PCR, and the TCRdb table lists in-frame clones only, not all of them. The table includes fewer than 200,000 clones, roughly two thirds detected once. Sequencing was done on a sample of PBMCs. Receptors were obtained from a woman in her twenties or thirties in good health and CMV-seronegative.

This sequence joins TRBV6-5 and TRBJ2-1; tentatively, D is TRBD1 (6 bases). Deletions cut 8 bases from V and 3 bases from J, with 11 bases between. The CDR3 totals 13 residues. CDR1 is MNHEY, CDR2 SVGAGI, per germline. The CDR3 spells CASQKDSYNEQFF. CDR3 in DNA: TGTGCCAGCCAAAAGGACAGCTACAATGAGCAGTTCTTC.

V is TRBV19 and J is TRBJ2-1; 10 bases are shared with TRBD1. This CDR3 is 16 amino acids long. Looked up from germline, CDR1 is LNHDA and CDR2 is SQIVND (reference sequence). V was clipped by 4 bases and J by 3 bases; unmatched bases: 6. CDR3 in DNA: TGTGCCAGTAGTAGCCTTGGACAGGGGGTCTACAATGAGCAGTTCTTC. Its translation: CASSSLGQGVYNEQFF.

The rearrangement uses TRBV28 and TRBJ2-7; D remains ambiguous. From germline, CDR1 is MDHEN and CDR2 SYDVKM. With 4 bases removed from V and 0 bases from J, the gap between germline ends came to 10 bases. This CDR3 is 14 amino acids long. The CDR3 sequence: CASSSSEDSYEQYF. CDR3 nucleotides: TGTGCCAGCAGTTCCAGCGAGGACTCCTACGAGCAGTACTTC.

The V call is TRBV11-3, the J call TRBJ1-3, with D possibly being TRBD1 (5 bases). Germline values: CDR1 SGHNT, CDR2 YENEEA. This CDR3 region has 18 residues. The ends were cut back, 0 bases at V and 2 bases at J, with 17 bases in the middle. The CDR3 DNA reads TGTGCCAGCAGCTTAGATCGGGGGGAGTTGGTAACTGGAAACACCATATATTTT. This codes for CASSLDRGELVTGNTIYF.

The chain is built from TRBV10-3 and TRBJ1-1, with TRBD1 matching over 9 bases. The CDR3 totals 16 residues. The germline V gene encodes CDR1 ENHRY and CDR2 SYGVKD. The junction had 9 bases not matched to a gene; V was cut back by 7 bases and J by 0 bases. CDR3 loop: CAIKTQGAVMNTEAFF. In DNA, the CDR3 is TGTGCCATCAAGACACAGGGGGCTGTAATGAACACTGAAGCTTTCTTT.

The V and J genes are TRBV18 and TRBJ1-4; unclear D gene. CDR1 KGHSH and CDR2 LQKENI come from the germline V gene. The CDR3 runs 15 residues. Trimming took off 1 base at V and 2 bases at J, with 8 bases between the two ends. This CDR3 is CASSPRERTNEKLFF. CDR3 nucleotides: TGTGCCAGCTCACCACGGGAGAGGACTAATGAAAAACTGTTTTTT.

This sequence joins TRBV6-1 and TRBJ1-1; D may be TRBD1 (6 bases). Trimming cost V 4 bases and J 3 bases, with 9 bases left between them. From germline, CDR1 is MNHNS and CDR2 SASEGT. The length of the CDR3 is 13 residues. CDR3 in DNA: TGTGCCAGCAGTGGTAAGGGGGACACTGAAGCTTTCTTT. Translation gives CASSGKGDTEAFF.

Only a few counts were recorded for this clone. The V call is TRBV7-9, the J call TRBJ1-2; tentative D call: TRBD1 (5 bases). The germline V gene has CDR1 SEHNR and CDR2 FQNEAQ (reference sequence). V was trimmed by 3 bases and J by 2 bases, leaving 13 bases between them. The CDR3 is made up of 15 amino acids. The CDR3 coding sequence is TGTGCCAGCAGCTTCCCCCTCGGGGGAAACTATGGCTACACCTTC. Its protein product is CASSFPLGGNYGYTF.

The rearrangement uses TRBV7-2 and TRBJ2-7; D might be TRBD2 (5 bases). Germline loops: CDR1 SGHTA, CDR2 FQGNSA. This CDR3 is 15 amino acids long. Trimming took off 1 base at V and 5 bases at J, with 15 bases between the two ends. Written as DNA, the CDR3 is TGTGCCAGCAGCTTAGTTTCCGGGGTTTCGAACGAGCAGTACTTC. Its translation: CASSLVSGVSNEQYF.

This clone has just a few counts. Different DNA sequences within this sample yield the same CDR3. The J gene is TRBJ1-1, the V gene TRBV15; D unclear. This CDR3 has 13 amino acids. The V end lost 0 bases, the J end lost 1 base, and 3 bases lay between the germline ends. CDR1 is LNHNV, CDR2 YYDKDF, per germline (reference sequence). As DNA, the CDR3 is TGTGCCACCAGCAGAGACAAGAACACTGAAGCTTTCTTT. This gives the protein CATSRDKNTEAFF.

The chain joins TRBV15 to TRBJ2-1; D possibly corresponds to TRBD2 (5 bases). CDR1 is LNHNV, CDR2 YYDKDF, per germline (reference sequence). With 5 bases removed from V and 5 bases from J, the gap between germline ends came to 7 bases. The CDR3 is made up of 12 amino acids. CDR3 residues: CATSAGDNEQFF. In nucleotides, the CDR3 is TGTGCCACCAGCGCCGGGGACAATGAGCAGTTCTTC.

This clone was observed a single time. The chain is built from TRBV7-6 and TRBJ2-3; 8 nucleotides agree with TRBD2. V was clipped by 7 bases and J by 2 bases; unmatched bases: 11. The CDR3 is 16 amino acids. Germline CDR1 SGHVS, CDR2 FNYEAQ. The CDR3 region has the DNA TGTGCCAGCACATCACGGCGGGGGGACCTCACAGATACGCAGTATTTT. Translating it yields CASTSRRGDLTDTQYF.

This chain uses TRBV11-2 with TRBJ2-2, with a possible D match to TRBD1 (5 bases). This CDR3 spans 16 amino acids. Germline lookup yields CDR1 SGHAT and CDR2 FQNNGV. V was clipped by 6 bases and J by 4 bases, with 18 bases between them. DNA for the CDR3: TGTGCCAGCAGAGACACCCGACAGCCGAGCACCGGGGAGCTGTTTTTT. It codes for CASRDTRQPSTGELFF. The variable domain in full, completed from reference TRBV11-2 and TRBJ2-2, reads EAGVAQSPRYKIIEKRQSVAFWCNPISGHATLYWYQQILGQGPKLLIQFQNNGVVDDSQLPKDRFSAERLKGVDSTLKIQPAKLEDSAVYLCASRDTRQPSTGELFFGEGSRLTVL.

This clone was seen a few times. V is TRBV2 and J is TRBJ2-7, with a tentative D call TRBD2 (7 bases). This CDR3 comprises 14 residues. Germline V gene data show CDR1 as SNHLY and CDR2 as FYNNEI. The V gene lost 5 bases and the J gene lost 6 bases, with 17 bases spanning the gap. In nucleotides, the CDR3 is TGTGCCAGCAGTCCTTGGGAGGGGGGAGGCGAGCAGTACTTC. Its translation is CASSPWEGGGEQYF.

CDR3 sequence reads: CASADIRNSGNTIYF. CDR3 coding DNA: TGTGCCAGCGCGGACATTCGAAACTCTGGAAACACCATATATTTT. The chain is built from TRBV10-3 and TRBJ1-3, with D perhaps matching TRBD1 (5 bases). With 10 bases removed from V and 0 bases from J, the gap between germline ends came to 16 bases. Germline V gene lookup returns CDR1 ENHRY and CDR2 SYGVKD. CDR3 length equals 15 residues.

Note on this clone: Additional DNA sequences in this sample encode the identical CDR3. J is TRBJ1-2 and V is TRBV20-1, with unresolved D. The CDR3 is 11 residues long. Deletions cut 3 bases from V and 4 bases from J, with 6 bases between. Germline CDR1 is DFQATT and CDR2 is SNEGSKA (reference sequence). CDR3 bases: TGCAGTGCTAGGAGGTCCTATGGCTACACCTTC. It is translated as CSARRSYGYTF.

The chain links TRBV7-9 to TRBJ2-3, with 10 bases that match TRBD1. V lost 4 bases to trimming and J lost 1 base; unmatched junction nucleotides: 2. Germline CDR1 SEHNR, CDR2 FQNEAQ (reference sequence). The CDR3 sequence is 15 residues long. CDR3 sequence: CASSYGTGGTDTQYF. The CDR3 nucleotides are TGTGCCAGCAGCTACGGGACAGGGGGCACAGATACGCAGTATTTT.

The chain links TRBV27 to TRBJ1-6, with 8 bases lining up with TRBD1. The CDR3 consists of 13 residues. V lost 3 bases to trimming and J lost 8 bases; unmatched junction nucleotides: 0. Germline V CDR1 and CDR2: MNHEY, SMNVEV (reference sequence). The CDR3 loop is CASSLDRDSPLHF. The CDR3 DNA sequence: TGTGCCAGCAGTTTGGACAGGGATTCACCCCTCCACTTT.

V and J are TRBV25-1 and TRBJ1-1; possibly TRBD1 for D (5 bases). CDR1 is MGHDK and CDR2 is SYGVNS in the germline V gene. This CDR3 comprises 15 residues. V lost 2 bases to trimming and J lost 1 base, with 11 bases between them. The CDR3, as DNA: TGTGCCAGCAGTGAAGGTGGGCAGGGGAACACTGAAGCTTTCTTT. Translation gives CASSEGGQGNTEAFF. Based on the CDR3 plus reference TRBV25-1 and TRBJ1-1, the full variable domain is EADIYQTPRYLVIGTGKKITLECSQTMGHDKMYWYQQDPGMELHLIHYSYGVNSTEKGDLSSESTVSRIRTEHFPLTLESARPSHTSQYLCASSEGGQGNTEAFFGQGTRLTVV.

The chain combines TRBV7-3 with TRBJ2-1; 12 bases fit TRBD2. Unmatched junction bases numbered 3, after V lost 2 bases and J lost 4 bases. The CDR3 sequence is 16 residues long. In germline, CDR1 is SGHTA, CDR2 FQGTGA. As DNA, the CDR3 is TGTGCCAGCAGCTTACCGCTAGCGGGAGGGTACAATGAGCAGTTCTTC. The encoded protein is CASSLPLAGGYNEQFF.

The sample holds one count of this clone. J is TRBJ2-7 and V is TRBV6-5, with 9 nucleotides matching TRBD1. The CDR3 contains 15 residues. CDR1 is MNHEY and CDR2 is SVGAGI in the germline V gene. The trim removed 6 bases at V and 2 bases at J, leaving 8 bases unmatched. This CDR3 reads CASRPKGQGPYEQYF. The CDR3, as DNA: TGTGCCAGCAGGCCTAAGGGACAGGGACCCTACGAGCAGTACTTC.

The chain uses TRBV25-1 and TRBJ1-4; no firm D call. The ends were cut back, 0 bases at V and 0 bases at J, with 11 bases in the middle. There are 17 residues in the CDR3. Germline lookup yields CDR1 MGHDK and CDR2 SYGVNS. The CDR3 DNA sequence: TGTGCCAGCAGTGAATATTACAGACGAACAACTAATGAAAAACTGTTTTTT. This translates into CASSEYYRRTTNEKLFF.

CDR3 in DNA: TGTGCCAGCAGCTTAGTTGCAGGGAGGGAGAATGAGCAGTTCTTC. Its translation is CASSLVAGRENEQFF. The rearrangement uses TRBV7-2 and TRBJ2-1, with TRBD2 matching 7 bases. The CDR3 sequence is 15 residues long. Germline-derived CDR1 and CDR2 are SGHTA and FQGNSA. The V segment lost 1 base and the J segment 7 bases; nucleotides outside the gene matches: 7.

The chain recombines TRBV6-6 with TRBJ2-1; TRBD2 might be the D (5 bases). Trimming shortened V by 10 bases and J by 6 bases, and 16 bases separated the two germline ends. CDR1 and CDR2 (germline): MNHNY, SVGAGI (reference sequence). This CDR3 region has 13 residues. The CDR3 loop reads CATTGLAANEQFF. The DNA for the CDR3 is TGTGCCACCACGGGTCTAGCTGCCAATGAGCAGTTCTTC.

The chain links TRBV6-6 to TRBJ2-5, with 9 nucleotides matching TRBD1. Germline V CDR1 and CDR2: MNHNY, SVGAGI (reference sequence). This CDR3 is 16 amino acids long. V trimming: 0 bases; J trimming: 5 bases; junction bases outside the gene matches: 7. The CDR3 loop is CASSYSTGQGGETQYF. CDR3 sequence (DNA): TGTGCCAGCAGTTACTCGACGGGACAGGGCGGCGAGACCCAGTACTTC.

This chain connects TRBV5-4 to TRBJ2-3, with 14 bases matching TRBD2. The CDR3 has 16 amino acids. V gave up 4 bases and J gave up 7 bases; unmatched junction bases: 8. Germline lookup yields CDR1 SGHNT and CDR2 YYREEE (reference sequence). CDR3 nucleotide sequence: TGTGCCAGCAGCACGCGGACTAGCGGGGGGCCGAATACGCAGTATTTT. Protein sequence: CASSTRTSGGPNTQYF.

This clone was found once. The J gene is TRBJ1-4, the V gene TRBV6-5; D remains ambiguous. The CDR3 totals 15 residues. Trimming cost V 6 bases and J 10 bases, with 21 bases left between them. From germline, CDR1 is MNHEY and CDR2 SVGAGI. The CDR3 bases are TGTGCCAGCAGCGAGCGCGATGGACGGGGAGGAAAACTGTTTTTT. It is translated as CASSERDGRGGKLFF.